Listed below are T cell receptor beta chains from one sample, sequenced in a study of lymphopenia after photon versus proton radiotherapy. Clones were read by immunoSEQ multiplex PCR, and TCRdb kept only the in-frame ones, dropping some. The sample lists tens of thousands of clones, approximately 90% occurring once. The sequenced sample was peripheral blood, obtained from a patient treated with proton-based radiotherapy. Every receptor here comes from a man older than 75 with esophageal cancer. CDR3s include the opening cysteine and the closing phenylalanine or tryptophan. Fields, in order: clone size, J gene, V gene, CDR3 length, D gene, CDR3 DNA, CDR3 protein. The D gene is left open where the match is weak. Clone size is shown for a subset of rows, as once, few, many or a class of expanded clone.

>NA|TRBJ2-2|TRBV7-3|14|TRBD1
TGTGCCAGCAGCCTCGACAGGGCGAGCGGGGAGCTGTTTTTT
CASSLDRASGELFF
>NA|TRBJ2-3|TRBV29-1|15|TRBD2
TGCAGCCCCGATGGGGGGGGAGGTGGTTCAGATACGCAGTATTTT
CSPDGGGGGSDTQYF
>NA|TRBJ2-5|TRBV6-6|16|NA
TGTGCCAGCAGTTCCTACGCACCTACCGACCAAGAGACCCAGTACTTC
CASSSYAPTDQETQYF
>NA|TRBJ1-4|TRBV19|17|NA
TGTGCCAGTAGTAGGTCCCCTCTCGGTGGGTCTAATGAAAAACTGTTTTTT
CASSRSPLGGSNEKLFF
>NA|TRBJ2-7|TRBV10-3|15|NA
TGTGCCATCAGTGAGATCCGCAGGGGAGCCTACGAGCAGTACTTC
CAISEIRRGAYEQYF
>NA|TRBJ2-3|TRBV10-2|14|TRBD2
TGCGCCAGCAGTGAGCTAGCGGGAACAGATACGCAGTATTTT
CASSELAGTDTQYF
>NA|TRBJ2-2|TRBV4-2|13|NA
TGTGCCAGCAGCCCCCAGTACACCGGGGAGCTGTTTTTT
CASSPQYTGELFF
>NA|TRBJ1-2|TRBV19|13|NA
TGTGCCAGTAGTATAGCACAGGGCGGGAGCTACACCTTC
CASSIAQGGSYTF
>NA|TRBJ2-5|TRBV5-4|15|NA
TGTGCCAGCAGCTTGACCGGGGTTACGGGAGAGACCCAGTACTTC
CASSLTGVTGETQYF
>NA|TRBJ2-1|TRBV11-2|16|TRBD2
TGTGCCAGCAGCTCACCGACTAGCGGGAGAGTCAATGAGCAGTTCTTC
CASSSPTSGRVNEQFF
>NA|TRBJ2-7|TRBV11-3|16|NA
TGTGCCAGCAGCTTAGCCCGGACAGATCGCATGGGCGAGCAGTACTTC
CASSLARTDRMGEQYF
>NA|TRBJ2-7|TRBV5-4|11|NA
TGTGCCAGCAGGGCCAGGGGCGCGCAGTACTTC
CASRARGAQYF
>NA|TRBJ1-6|TRBV19|14|NA
TGTGCCAGTAGTATAGGACGGAGGAATTCACCCCTCCACTTT
CASSIGRRNSPLHF
>NA|TRBJ2-7|TRBV27|16|TRBD1
TGTGCCAGCAGTTTATATGACAGGGGGCCACCCTACGAGCAGTACTTC
CASSLYDRGPPYEQYF
>NA|TRBJ1-5|TRBV19|15|NA
TGTGCCAGTAGGGGGGCGGGGAGGGACAATCAGCCCCAGCATTTT
CASRGAGRDNQPQHF
>NA|TRBJ1-1|TRBV7-3|14|NA
TGTGCCAGCAGCTTTGGCATGACGAACACTGAAGCTTTCTTT
CASSFGMTNTEAFF
>NA|TRBJ1-4|TRBV4-1|14|TRBD1
TGCGCCAGCAGCCCAGGGGGCGCCCGGGAAAAACTGTTTTTT
CASSPGGAREKLFF
>NA|TRBJ1-2|TRBV19|15|TRBD1
TGTGCCAGTACATTTCATGGACAGGCGCTCTATGGCTACACCTTC
CASTFHGQALYGYTF
>NA|TRBJ2-7|TRBV7-2|18|TRBD2
TGTGCCAGCAGCTTAGGTATTAGCGGGGGGAGCTGGAGCTACGAGCAGTACTTC
CASSLGISGGSWSYEQYF
>NA|TRBJ2-1|TRBV5-1|16|NA
TGCGCCAGCAGCTCCCTTGAGAGGGGGACCAGCAATGAGCAGTTCTTC
CASSSLERGTSNEQFF
>NA|TRBJ1-2|TRBV7-8|14|NA
TGTGCCAGCAGCCCTCTTCTACTCGGTAATGGCTACACCTTC
CASSPLLLGNGYTF
>NA|TRBJ2-5|TRBV10-3|14|NA
TGTGCCATCAGTGAATTCCAAGTCCAAGAGACCCAGTACTTC
CAISEFQVQETQYF
>NA|TRBJ2-1|TRBV7-2|16|TRBD1
TGTGCCAGCAGCCTCCGTTGGGACAGGGGCGGCAATGAGCAGTTCTTC
CASSLRWDRGGNEQFF
>once|TRBJ2-7|TRBV9|16|TRBD2
TGTGCCAGCAGCGGTAGTAGCTCTAGCGGGAGCTACGAGCAGTACTTC
CASSGSSSSGSYEQYF
>NA|TRBJ2-5|TRBV27|16|NA
TGTGCCAGCAGCCCTCTACGGCAGGGGAGGAAAGAGACCCAGTACTTC
CASSPLRQGRKETQYF
>NA|TRBJ2-5|TRBV7-2|16|TRBD2
TGTGCCAGCAGCTTAGCGGCAGCGGGGGGGCAAGAGACCCAGTACTTC
CASSLAAAGGQETQYF
>NA|TRBJ2-3|TRBV7-9|15|NA
TGTGCCAGCCAGGTATCACGGCGGGGCACAGATACGCAGTATTTT
CASQVSRRGTDTQYF
>NA|TRBJ2-2|TRBV7-2|16|NA
TGTGCCAGCTCCAGGGGGGCGCCAACGAACACCGGGGAGCTGTTTTTT
CASSRGAPTNTGELFF
>NA|TRBJ1-5|TRBV4-3|14|NA
TGCGCCAGCAGCCCGGACTCAGGAAGACAGCCCCAGCATTTT
CASSPDSGRQPQHF